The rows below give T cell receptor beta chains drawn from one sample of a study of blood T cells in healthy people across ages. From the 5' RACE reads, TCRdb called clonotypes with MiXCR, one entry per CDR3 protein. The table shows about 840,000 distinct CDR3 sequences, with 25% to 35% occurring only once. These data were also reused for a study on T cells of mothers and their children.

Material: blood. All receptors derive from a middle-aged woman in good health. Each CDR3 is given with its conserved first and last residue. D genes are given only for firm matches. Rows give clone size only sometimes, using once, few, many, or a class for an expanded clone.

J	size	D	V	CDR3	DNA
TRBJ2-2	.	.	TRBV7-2	CASSLAGGRTGELFF	TGTGCCAGCAGCTTAGCCGGGGGGCGCACCGGGGAGCTGTTTTTT
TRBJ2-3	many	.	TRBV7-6	CASSPHTDTQYF	TGTGCCAGCAGCCCCCACACAGATACGCAGTATTTT
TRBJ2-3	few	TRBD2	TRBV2	CASSDWTSGNTDTQYF	TGTGCCAGCAGTGATTGGACTAGCGGGAACACAGATACGCAGTATTTT
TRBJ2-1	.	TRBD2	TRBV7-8	CASSFSPPQLAPRYNEQFF	TGTGCCAGCAGCTTTAGTCCCCCTCAACTAGCGCCGAGATACAATGAGCAGTTCTTC
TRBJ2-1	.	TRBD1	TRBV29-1	CSVEEDRVDTYNEQFF	TGCAGCGTTGAAGAGGACAGGGTGGATACCTACAATGAGCAGTTCTTC
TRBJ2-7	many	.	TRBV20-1	CSAIRDPASYEQYF	TGCAGTGCCATACGGGACCCTGCCTCCTACGAGCAGTACTTC
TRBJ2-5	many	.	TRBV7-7	CASSLGNQETQYF	TGTGCCAGCAGCTTAGGCAACCAAGAGACCCAGTACTTC
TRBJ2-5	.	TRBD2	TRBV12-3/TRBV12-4	CASSGRTSGDQETQYF	TGTGCCAGCAGTGGACGGACTAGCGGGGACCAAGAGACCCAGTACTTC
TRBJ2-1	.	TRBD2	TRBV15	CATSRDSSGGYGQFF	TGTGCCACCAGCAGAGATTCTAGCGGGGGTTATGGGCAGTTCTTC
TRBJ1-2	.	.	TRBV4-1	CASSQDIAGPNHGYTF	TGCGCCAGCAGCCAAGATATCGCAGGTCCTAACCATGGCTACACCTTC
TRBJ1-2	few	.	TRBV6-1	CAWSSLYGYTF	TGTGCGTGGTCCAGCCTCTATGGCTACACCTTC
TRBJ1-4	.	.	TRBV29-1	CSVESTSTNEKLFF	TGCAGCGTTGAAAGCACATCAACTAATGAAAAACTGTTTTTT
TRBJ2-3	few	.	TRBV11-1	CASSLHGLVSTDTQYF	TGTGCCAGCAGCTTACATGGGCTAGTAAGCACAGATACGCAGTATTTT
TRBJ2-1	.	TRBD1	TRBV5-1	CASSSQGATDEQFF	TGCGCCAGCAGCTCACAGGGGGCGACGGATGAGCAGTTCTTC
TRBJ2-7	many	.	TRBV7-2	CASSLQNYEQYF	TGTGCCAGCAGCTTACAGAACTACGAGCAGTACTTC
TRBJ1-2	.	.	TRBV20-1	CSARPQGSRGYTF	TGCAGTGCTAGACCGCAGGGGTCGCGGGGCTACACCTTC
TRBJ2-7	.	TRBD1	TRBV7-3	CASSLGTGLSYNEQYF	TGTGCCAGCAGCCTGGGGACAGGGTTATCCTACAATGAGCAGTACTTC
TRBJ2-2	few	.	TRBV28	CASSRDGGQANTGELFF	TGTGCCAGCAGTCGAGATGGGGGACAAGCGAACACCGGGGAGCTGTTTTTT
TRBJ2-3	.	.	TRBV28	CASKTSTDTQYF	TGTGCCAGCAAGACTAGCACAGATACGCAGTATTTT
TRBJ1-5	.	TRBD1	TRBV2	CASSAENRGFSNQPQHF	TGTGCCAGCAGTGCCGAAAACAGGGGTTTTAGCAATCAGCCCCAGCATTTT
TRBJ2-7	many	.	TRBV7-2	CASSAGQLYEQYF	TGTGCCAGCAGCGCGGGACAGCTCTACGAGCAGTACTTC
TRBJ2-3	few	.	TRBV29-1	CSVGGRVRTDTQYF	TGCAGCGTTGGCGGCAGGGTCAGAACAGATACGCAGTATTTT
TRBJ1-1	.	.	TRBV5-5	CASSLAVTEIEAFF	TGTGCCAGCAGCTTGGCCGTGACGGAGATTGAAGCTTTCTTT
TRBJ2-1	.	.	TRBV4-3	CASSQEDNRGNEQFF	TGCGCCAGCAGCCAAGAGGACAATAGGGGTAATGAGCAGTTCTTC
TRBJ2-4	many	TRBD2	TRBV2	CASSDTSGLLAKNIQYF	TGTGCCAGCAGTGACACTAGCGGACTCCTAGCCAAAAACATTCAGTACTTC
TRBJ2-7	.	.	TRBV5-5	CAGSLVSRFATYEQYF	TGTGCCGGCAGCTTGGTTTCACGTTTTGCTACCTACGAGCAGTACTTC
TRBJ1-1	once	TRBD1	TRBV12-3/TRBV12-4	CASSATGGRTEAFF	TGTGCCAGCAGTGCCACAGGGGGCAGGACTGAAGCTTTCTTT
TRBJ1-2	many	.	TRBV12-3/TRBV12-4	CASSLGAGDGYTF	TGTGCCAGCAGTTTAGGGGCAGGGGATGGCTACACCTTC
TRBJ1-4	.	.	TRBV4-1	CAGSQDSANEKLFF	TGCGCCGGCAGCCAGGACAGTGCTAATGAAAAACTGTTTTTT
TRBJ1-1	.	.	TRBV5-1	CASSLSTTNTEAFF	TGCGCCAGCAGCTTGTCGACCACGAACACTGAAGCTTTCTTT
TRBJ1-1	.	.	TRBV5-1	CASSLPGQFVNTEAFF	TGCGCCAGCAGCCTCCCAGGGCAATTCGTGAACACTGAAGCTTTCTTT
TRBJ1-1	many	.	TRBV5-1	CASRQGTYSMNTEAFF	TGCGCCAGCAGACAAGGGACCTATTCCATGAACACTGAAGCTTTCTTT
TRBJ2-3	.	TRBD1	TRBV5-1	CASSSGQVSADTQYF	TGCGCCAGCAGCTCCGGACAGGTGTCGGCAGATACGCAGTATTTT
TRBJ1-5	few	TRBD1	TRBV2	CASSLRDREGQPQHF	TGTGCCAGCAGCCTCAGGGACAGGGAAGGTCAGCCCCAGCATTTT
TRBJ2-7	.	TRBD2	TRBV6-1	CAGCGGLSYEQYF	TGTGCCGGCTGCGGGGGACTCTCCTACGAGCAGTACTTC
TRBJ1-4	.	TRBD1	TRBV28	CASSGRTDRREKLFF	TGTGCCAGCAGTGGTAGGACGGACAGGCGGGAAAAACTGTTTTTT
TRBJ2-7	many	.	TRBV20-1	CSGYRGEQYF	TGCAGTGGATATAGGGGCGAGCAGTACTTC
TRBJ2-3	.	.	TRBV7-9	CASSLDREADTQYF	TGTGCCAGCAGCTTGGACAGAGAGGCCGATACGCAGTATTTT
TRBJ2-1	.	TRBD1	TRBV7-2	CASSLAHSRGTYNEQFF	TGTGCCAGCAGCTTAGCTCATAGCAGGGGGACCTACAATGAGCAGTTCTTC
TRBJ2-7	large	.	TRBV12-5	CASGLVVYEQYF	TGTGCTAGTGGTTTGGTAGTCTACGAGCAGTACTTC
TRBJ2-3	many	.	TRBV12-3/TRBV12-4	CASAELNTQYF	TGTGCCAGCGCGGAACTCAATACGCAGTATTTT
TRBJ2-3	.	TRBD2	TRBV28	CASSPGLGARDTQYF	TGTGCCAGCAGTCCGGGACTAGGTGCGAGAGATACGCAGTATTTT
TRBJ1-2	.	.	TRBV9	CASSEGGGGGYTF	TGTGCCAGCAGCGAAGGGGGAGGAGGTGGCTACACCTTC
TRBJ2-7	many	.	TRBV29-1	CSVLGGQDYEQYF	TGCAGCGTGTTGGGCGGCCAAGACTACGAGCAGTACTTC
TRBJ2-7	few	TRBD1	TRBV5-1	CASSGGIRQGAGYEQYF	TGCGCCAGCAGCGGGGGTATTAGACAGGGGGCTGGCTACGAGCAGTACTTC